This T cell receptor (beta chain) originates from a study of T cells after yellow fever vaccination. The CDR3 has 17 amino acids. CDR1 is KGHSH and CDR2 is LQKENI in the germline V gene. The V end lost 3 bases, the J end lost 7 bases, and 22 bases lay between the germline ends. This clonotype was counted a few times. Its antigen is undetermined. The study's findings and limits: Among primary-vaccination clones, most reappeared after the booster, at roughly 96% for CD4 and 85% to 90% for CD8.

Production of TCR cDNA was by 5'RACE template switching, which also added a universal primer site and UMIs. Each CDR3 protein gets one entry after TCRdb re-called the 5' RACE reads with MiXCR. The data hold under 600,000 distinct CDR3 sequences, with just over 20% observed a single time. The sequence was obtained from a man younger than 35 who received the YFV17D yellow fever vaccine. The specimen comprised PBMCs, sampled roughly 20 days after the first yellow fever vaccination. The rearrangement uses TRBV18 and TRBJ2-1; D may be TRBD2 (5 bases). The CDR3 DNA is TGTGCCAGCTCACCCCTAGACTCAGCGGCCACGAGAAATGAGCAGTTCTTC. This encodes CASSPLDSAATRNEQFF.